A selection of T cell receptor beta chains follows, all from one sample in a study of early T cells in non-severe SARS-CoV-2 infection. One entry per CDR3 protein, called by TCRdb with MiXCR from the 5' RACE reads. The data hold 79,000 or so distinct CDR3 sequences, with 13% observed a single time. The sample taken for sequencing was whole blood. Every receptor here comes from an adult who was a healthcare worker with PCR-confirmed SARS-CoV-2 infection or an uninfected control (not recorded which). The CDR3 runs from the conserved cysteine through the conserved F or W. D genes are given only for firm matches. Expanded clones get a size class; other rows say once, few or many, or leave the size out.

.	TRBV7-9	TRBJ1-3	many	TGTGCCAGCAGCTCCCGGTTGGGACACGGAAACACCATATATTTT	CASSSRLGHGNTIYF
.	TRBV11-2	TRBJ2-3	few	TGTGCCAGCAGCGGGGACTCAATCTTCTACACAGATACGCAGTATTTT	CASSGDSIFYTDTQYF
.	TRBV19	TRBJ1-6	.	TGTGCCAGTAGTATTTTGGTAGATTCACCCCTCCACTTT	CASSILVDSPLHF
.	TRBV11-2	TRBJ1-6	.	TGTGCCAGCAGCTTAGGCGGACCACCCCTCCACTTT	CASSLGGPPLHF
.	TRBV11-2	TRBJ2-4	.	TGTGCCAGCAGCTTGTGGTTTAATTTAGCCAAAAACATTCAGTACTTC	CASSLWFNLAKNIQYF
TRBD1	TRBV12-3/TRBV12-4	TRBJ2-7	few	TGTGCCAGCAGGCGAACAACAGGGGCCGGAGAGCAGTACTTC	CASRRTTGAGEQYF
TRBD2	TRBV28	TRBJ2-1	few	TGTGCCAGCAGGCGGACCCCTGGTCCTAGCGGGAGTATTGAGCAGTTCTTC	CASRRTPGPSGSIEQFF
.	TRBV4-3	TRBJ2-2	few	TGCGCCAGCAGCCAAGCCCGGGACACGAACACCGGGGAGCTGTTTTTT	CASSQARDTNTGELFF
TRBD2	TRBV5-1	TRBJ2-3	many	TGCGCCAGCAGCTTGGGACTAGCGGGGAACACAGATACGCAGTATTTT	CASSLGLAGNTDTQYF
.	TRBV7-9	TRBJ2-1	many	TGTGCCAGCAGCCCAGAGGACTACGGCTTTAACAATGAGCAGTTCTTC	CASSPEDYGFNNEQFF
.	TRBV3-1	TRBJ1-2	.	TGTGCCAGCAGCCGCGACGACTCCCGGGGCTACACCTTC	CASSRDDSRGYTF
.	TRBV7-2	TRBJ1-5	.	TGTGCCAGCAGTTTCACCGTGAATCAGCCCCAGCATTTT	CASSFTVNQPQHF
.	TRBV29-1	TRBJ2-3	.	TGCAGCACCCGGGACCGCACAGATACGCAGTATTTT	CSTRDRTDTQYF
.	TRBV10-3	TRBJ2-7	.	TGTGCCATCAGTGAGCCGGGTGTAGACGAGCAGTACTTC	CAISEPGVDEQYF
.	TRBV6-6	TRBJ1-2	.	TGTGCCAGCAGTTACGACCGGCACAGCCTTAACTATGGCTACACCTTC	CASSYDRHSLNYGYTF
.	TRBV29-1	TRBJ2-3	.	TGCAGCGTCCTTTTGGGAAATACGCAGTATTTT	CSVLLGNTQYF
.	TRBV6-4	TRBJ2-3	many	TGTGCCAGCAGTGATGACGGGTCAGATACGCAGTATTTT	CASSDDGSDTQYF
TRBD1	TRBV20-1	TRBJ2-7	few	TGCAGTGCCAGGGGGTCCTACGAGCAGTACTTC	CSARGSYEQYF
.	TRBV24-1	TRBJ2-5	.	TGTGTCACCTTGTTGAGGGGCGACCAAGAGACCCAGTACTTC	CVTLLRGDQETQYF
.	TRBV28	TRBJ1-1	.	TGTGCCAGCAAGCTCCCCGTGGGGGCGGGGAAGAACACTGAAGCTTTCTTT	CASKLPVGAGKNTEAFF
.	TRBV5-4	TRBJ1-1	few	TGTGCCAGCAGCTTCGGGACTCCTGAAGCTTTCTTT	CASSFGTPEAFF
.	TRBV12-5	TRBJ2-2	.	TGTGCTAGTGGTTTGTCCCCCTTCATCACCGGGGAGCTGTTTTTT	CASGLSPFITGELFF
TRBD2	TRBV6-5	TRBJ2-1	few	TGTGCCAGCAGTTACTCTTTAACCGGGACTACATATAATGAGCAGTTCTTC	CASSYSLTGTTYNEQFF
TRBD2	TRBV11-2	TRBJ2-7	.	TGTGCCAGCAGCTCCTACTTAGTCGGGACTAGCGGGTCCTACGAGCAGTACTTC	CASSSYLVGTSGSYEQYF
.	TRBV7-9	TRBJ1-1	.	TGTGCCAGCATCCTGACCGAGAAAGCTTTCTTT	CASILTEKAFF
TRBD2	TRBV9	TRBJ2-3	.	TGTGCCAGCAGCGTTAGCGGGGATAGCACAGATACGCAGTATTTT	CASSVSGDSTDTQYF
.	TRBV5-6	TRBJ1-6	.	TGTGCCAGCAGCTTGGCCCCGCTGATCAGGAGTTCGCCCCTCCACTTT	CASSLAPLIRSSPLHF
TRBD2	TRBV20-1	TRBJ2-5	many	TGCAGTGCTAGAGATTCGGGACTAGCGCTTGAGACCCAGTACTTC	CSARDSGLALETQYF
.	TRBV29-1	TRBJ2-7	few	TGCAGCGTTGGCCGAAGCCCATACGAGCAGTACTTC	CSVGRSPYEQYF
.	TRBV29-1	TRBJ2-3	few	TGCAGCGTCGAGGGGTCTTTGACAGATACGCAGTATTTT	CSVEGSLTDTQYF
TRBD1	TRBV7-9	TRBJ1-4	few	TGTGCCAGCAGCCAAGGGGGCTCAACTAATGAAAAACTGTTTTTT	CASSQGGSTNEKLFF
TRBD1	TRBV2	TRBJ1-6	.	TGTGCCAGCAGAGCCGGGACAGGGGCCTCACCCCTCCACTTT	CASRAGTGASPLHF